Below, 18 T cell receptor beta chains from the same sample are listed, as sequenced in a study of blood T cells in healthy people across ages. Using a J-beta primer mix together with a sample-barcoded 5' primer, a second PCR was run for roughly 7 to 11 cycles. TCRdb itself ran the 5' RACE reads through MiXCR, one entry per CDR3 protein. The sample lists about 1.5 million distinct CDR3 sequences; approximately 43% were seen once. The sample was blood. All receptors come from a woman in her late teens or twenties in good health.

Concerning this clonotype itself: A much larger clone differs from this one at a single base, so this may be a read error. The chain joins TRBV6-6 to TRBJ1-1, with D unclear. Trimming left V 2 bases short and J 1 base short, with 8 bases between. The CDR3 sequence is 14 residues long. Germline CDR1 MNHNY, CDR2 SVGAGI (reference sequence). CDR3 in amino acids: CASSYTGPNTEAFF. CDR3 sequence (DNA): TGTGCCAGCAGTTACACGGGCCCGAACACTGAAGCTTTCTTT.

The CDR3 bases are TGTGCCAGCAGTTTATCGTTTCGGTACGAGCAGTACTTC. This gives the protein CASSLSFRYEQYF. The chain links TRBV27 to TRBJ2-7; no definite D call. This CDR3 has 13 amino acids. The V end was cut by 0 bases, the J end by 4 bases, with 7 bases between. Germline CDR1 and CDR2: MNHEY and SMNVEV (reference sequence).

This clonotype has only a few counts. J is TRBJ2-5 and V is TRBV21-1; the table's D call TRBD1 went unverified against the DNA. TRBV21-1 is a pseudogene. The CDR3 has 14 amino acids. CDR3 bases: TGTGCCAGCAGCACCTGGACAGGGAAAGAGACCCAGTACTTC. This gives the protein CASSTWTGKETQYF.

The V call is TRBV7-8, the J call TRBJ1-5, with D perhaps matching TRBD1 (5 bases). This CDR3 has 15 residues. Trimming pared 2 bases from V and 2 bases from J, leaving 10 bases between. Per the germline V gene, CDR1 is SGHVS and CDR2 is FQNEAQ. As DNA, the CDR3 is TGTGCCAGCAGCTTAATCGGACATGGCAATCAGCCCCAGCATTTT. Its protein product is CASSLIGHGNQPQHF.

This clonotype came up a few times. The J gene is TRBJ2-4, the V gene TRBV7-9; D could derive from TRBD1 or TRBD2 (5 bases each). V lost 4 bases and J 12 bases, leaving 13 bases between the germline ends. This CDR3 comprises 12 residues. Germline V gene data show CDR1 as SEHNR and CDR2 as FQNEAQ (reference sequence). The CDR3 sequence: CASSSLRDAQYF. The CDR3 DNA reads TGTGCCAGCAGCTCACTTCGGGACGCTCAGTACTTC.

The gene calls are TRBV12-3 or TRBV12-4 and TRBJ1-1; 8 bases agree with TRBD1. J was trimmed by 13 bases and V by 1 base; bases with no gene match: 11. There are 14 residues in the CDR3. CDR3 coding DNA: TGTGCCAGCAGTTTAGAACGTTGGCAGGGGGCAGTTTTCTTT. Its protein product is CASSLERWQGAVFF.

This clonotype was seen a handful of times. The chain carries TRBV27 and TRBJ2-6, with D possibly being TRBD1 or TRBD2 (5 bases each). CDR1 is MNHEY and CDR2 is SMNVEV in the germline V gene (reference sequence). The CDR3 has 16 residues. With 5 bases removed from V and 2 bases from J, the gap between germline ends came to 13 bases. DNA of the CDR3: TGTGCCAGCAGTAGAGACTGGGGACCTGGGGCCAACGTCCTGACTTTC. As protein: CASSRDWGPGANVLTF.

This rearrangement joins TRBV19 to TRBJ1-5, with 7 bases matching TRBD1. With 4 bases clipped from V and 11 bases from J, the junction kept 11 bases outside the gene matches. This CDR3 region has 14 residues. CDR1 and CDR2 (germline): LNHDA, SQIVND (reference sequence). The CDR3 loop reads CASSTSGGLVTQHF. The CDR3 coding sequence is TGTGCCAGTAGTACCTCAGGGGGTCTAGTAACCCAGCATTTT.

This clonotype was detected a few times. The chain joins TRBV4-1 to TRBJ2-3; a weak D match, TRBD1 (6 bases). The CDR3 consists of 17 residues. The V end was cut by 0 bases, the J end by 2 bases, with 15 bases between. The V gene's germline CDR1 is MGHRA and CDR2 YSYEKL. CDR3 protein: CASSQEDSVSTTDTQYF. In DNA form, the CDR3 reads TGCGCCAGCAGCCAAGAGGACAGTGTATCCACCACAGATACGCAGTATTTT.

As regards this clonotype: Germline is not matched at one junction end, which may reflect a read error. The chain links TRBV12-3 or TRBV12-4 to TRBJ2-7, with TRBD2 as a possible D gene (6 bases). The CDR3 covers 16 residues. The CDR3 bases are TGTGCCCGCAGTTTTGGAATAGCGGAGGTGTCCTACGAGCAGTACTTC. Protein sequence: CARSFGIAEVSYEQYF.

The chain couples TRBV5-6 to TRBJ2-1; tentatively, D is TRBD1 (5 bases). The V gene's germline CDR1 is SGHDT and CDR2 YYEEEE. The CDR3 is 13 amino acids. Trimming shortened V by 2 bases and J by 4 bases, and 7 bases separated the two germline ends. The CDR3 DNA is TGTGCCAGCAGCTTACAGGTATACAATGAGCAGTTCTTC. Translation gives CASSLQVYNEQFF. Based on the CDR3 plus reference TRBV5-6 and TRBJ2-1, the full variable domain is DAGVTQSPTHLIKTRGQQVTLRCSPKSGHDTVSWYQQALGQGPQFIFQYYEEEERQRGNFPDRFSGHQFPNYSSELNVNALLLGDSALYLCASSLQVYNEQFFGPGTRLTVL.

The rearrangement joins TRBV6-2 or TRBV6-3 to TRBJ1-1; perhaps TRBD1 as D (6 bases). Trimming left V 3 bases short and J 4 bases short, with 12 bases between. The CDR3 extends over 14 amino acids. CDR1 is MNHEY, CDR2 SVGEGT, per germline. The CDR3 nucleotides are TGTGCCAGCAGTTATCGGGGGGCAGGCACTGAAGCTTTCTTT. Its translation: CASSYRGAGTEAFF.

This chain joins TRBV28 and TRBJ2-1; unclear D gene. Between the trimmed V and J ends, which lost 4 bases and 6 bases, there was a span of 10 bases. This CDR3 is 13 amino acids long. CDR1 MDHEN and CDR2 SYDVKM come from the germline V gene. CDR3 nucleotides: TGTGCCAGCAGTTCCACGAACATCAATGAGCAGTTCTTC. This gives the protein CASSSTNINEQFF.

The sample holds one count of this clonotype. The chain carries TRBV19 and TRBJ2-3; 14 positions agree with TRBD2. Trimming at V came to 10 bases and at J to 5 bases, leaving 11 bases not matched to a gene. Germline lookup yields CDR1 LNHDA and CDR2 SQIVND (reference sequence). The CDR3 loop spans 16 amino acids. The CDR3, as DNA: TGTGCCACCGCCGGGACTAGCGGGGGACTGGGAGATACGCAGTATTTT. This codes for CATAGTSGGLGDTQYF.

This clonotype has a handful of counts. This chain connects TRBV7-9 to TRBJ1-2; 10 bases are shared with TRBD1. Germline CDR1 is SEHNR and CDR2 is FQNEAQ (reference sequence). V was clipped by 6 bases and J by 3 bases; unmatched bases: 10. The CDR3 contains 16 residues. The CDR3 sequence: CASSPGQGGKDYGYTF. DNA of the CDR3: TGTGCCAGCAGTCCTGGACAGGGGGGAAAAGACTATGGCTACACCTTC.

Of note for this clonotype: Sequence at one end of the junction differs from germline and may be a read error. The chain joins TRBV9 to TRBJ2-5; D is perhaps TRBD1 (6 bases). The DNA matches TRBJ2-7 better at its end, which makes the J call doubtful. Germline CDR1 SGDLS, CDR2 YYNGEE. The CDR3 runs to 15 residues. The CDR3 loop reads CANSVRSGVGLEQYF. CDR3 sequence (DNA): TGTGCCAACAGCGTAAGGTCAGGGGTGGGCCTCGAGCAGTACTTC.

The gene calls are TRBV7-9 and TRBJ2-5; D not resolved. CDR3 length equals 16 residues. Deletions cut 1 base from V and 11 bases from J, with 23 bases between. The germline V gene encodes CDR1 SEHNR and CDR2 FQNEAQ (reference sequence). This CDR3 reads CASSLGVAGEVDEQYF. For the CDR3, the DNA is TGTGCCAGCAGCTTAGGGGTGGCAGGAGAAGTCGATGAGCAGTACTTC.

This clonotype was detected only a few times. This chain connects TRBV6-1 to TRBJ1-2; tentatively, D is TRBD1 (6 bases). This CDR3 has 17 residues. V was clipped by 6 bases and J by 5 bases, with 25 bases between them. Germline V lookup: CDR1 MNHNS, CDR2 SASEGT. The CDR3 sequence is CASSKYRRGGGTYGYTF. DNA of the CDR3: TGTGCCAGCAGCAAATACCGGAGGGGGGGGGGAACTTATGGCTACACCTTC.